This TCR beta chain is drawn from a study of control samples from healthy donors and cancer patients. The assay was immunoSEQ multiplex PCR, and TCRdb's table has in-frame clones only and misses some. The sample consists of some 140,000 clones, 80% to 95% of them appearing once. This CDR3 is built from 12 residues. From germline, CDR1 is MDHEN and CDR2 SYDVKM. Trimming took 2 bases from V and 3 from J, leaving 5 bases between them. The TCR was taken from a man under 40 in good health. Sequenced sample: blood. The chain couples TRBV28 to TRBJ2-7; D might be TRBD1 (5 bases). CDR3 sequence: CASSLQGYEQYF. The CDR3 nucleotides read TGTGCCAGCAGTTTACAGGGCTACGAGCAGTACTTC.